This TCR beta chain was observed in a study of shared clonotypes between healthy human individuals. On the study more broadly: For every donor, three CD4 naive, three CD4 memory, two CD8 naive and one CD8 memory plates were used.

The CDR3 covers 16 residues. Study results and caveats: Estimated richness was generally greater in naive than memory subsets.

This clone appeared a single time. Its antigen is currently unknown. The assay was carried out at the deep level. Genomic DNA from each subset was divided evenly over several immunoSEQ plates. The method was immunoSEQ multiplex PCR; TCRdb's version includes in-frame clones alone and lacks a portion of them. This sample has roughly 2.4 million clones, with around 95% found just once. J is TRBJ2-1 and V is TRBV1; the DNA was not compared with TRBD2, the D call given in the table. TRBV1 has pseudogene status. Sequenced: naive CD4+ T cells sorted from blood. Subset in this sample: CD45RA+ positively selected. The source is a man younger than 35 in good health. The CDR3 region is CTSSQSRAGGRNEQFF. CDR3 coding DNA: TGCACCAGCAGCCAGTCGAGGGCGGGGGGGCGCAATGAGCAGTTCTTC.